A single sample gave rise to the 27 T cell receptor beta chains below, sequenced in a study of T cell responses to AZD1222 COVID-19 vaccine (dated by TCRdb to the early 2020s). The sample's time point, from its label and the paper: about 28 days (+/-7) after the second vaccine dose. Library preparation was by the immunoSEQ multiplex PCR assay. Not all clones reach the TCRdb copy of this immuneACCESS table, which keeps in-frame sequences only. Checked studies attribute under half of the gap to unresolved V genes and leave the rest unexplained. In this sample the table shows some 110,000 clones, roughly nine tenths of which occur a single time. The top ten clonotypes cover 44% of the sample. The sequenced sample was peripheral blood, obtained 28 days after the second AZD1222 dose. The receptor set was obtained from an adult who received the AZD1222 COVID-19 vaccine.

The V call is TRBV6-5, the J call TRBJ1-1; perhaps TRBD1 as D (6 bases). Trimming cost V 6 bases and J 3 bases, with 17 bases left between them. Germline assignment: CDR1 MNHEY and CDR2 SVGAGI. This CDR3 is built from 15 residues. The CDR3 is CASRLDRRMDTEAFF. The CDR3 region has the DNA TGTGCCAGCAGACTTGACAGGAGAATGGACACTGAAGCTTTCTTT.

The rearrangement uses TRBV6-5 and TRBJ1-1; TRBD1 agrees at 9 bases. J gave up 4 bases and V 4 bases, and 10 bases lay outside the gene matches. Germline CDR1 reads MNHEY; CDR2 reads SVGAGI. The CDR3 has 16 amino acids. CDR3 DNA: TGTGCCAGCAGTTTCACAGGGGGCGGTGTGGGCACTGAAGCTTTCTTT. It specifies CASSFTGGGVGTEAFF.

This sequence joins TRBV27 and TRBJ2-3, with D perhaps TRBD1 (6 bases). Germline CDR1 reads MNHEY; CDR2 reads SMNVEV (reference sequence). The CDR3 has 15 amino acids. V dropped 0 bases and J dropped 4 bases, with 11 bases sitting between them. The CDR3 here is CASSLSIRGPDTQYF. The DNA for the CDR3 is TGTGCCAGCAGTTTATCGATCAGGGGCCCAGATACGCAGTATTTT.

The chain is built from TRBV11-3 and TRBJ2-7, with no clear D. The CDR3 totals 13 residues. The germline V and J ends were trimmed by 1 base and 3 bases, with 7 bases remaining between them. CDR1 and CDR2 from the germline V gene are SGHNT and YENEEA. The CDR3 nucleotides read TGTGCCAGCAGCTTAGGTCCCCTCTACGAGCAGTACTTC. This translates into CASSLGPLYEQYF. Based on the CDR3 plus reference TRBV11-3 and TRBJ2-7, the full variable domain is EAGVVQSPRYKIIEKKQPVAFWCNPISGHNTLYWYLQNLGQGPELLIRYENEEAVDDSQLPKDRFSAERLKGVDSTLKIQPAELGDSAVYLCASSLGPLYEQYFGPGTRLTVT.

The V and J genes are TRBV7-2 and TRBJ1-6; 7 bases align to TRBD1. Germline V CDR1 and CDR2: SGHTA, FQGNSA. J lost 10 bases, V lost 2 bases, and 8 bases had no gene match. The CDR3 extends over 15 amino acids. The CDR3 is CASSLLGDSRSPLHF. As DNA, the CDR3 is TGTGCCAGCAGCTTATTGGGGGACAGTCGCTCACCCCTCCACTTT.

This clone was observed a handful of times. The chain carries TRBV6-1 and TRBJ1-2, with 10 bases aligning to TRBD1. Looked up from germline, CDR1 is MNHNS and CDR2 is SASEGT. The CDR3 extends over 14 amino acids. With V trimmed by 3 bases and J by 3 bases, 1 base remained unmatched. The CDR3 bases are TGTGCCAGCAGTGAGGGGACAGGGGACTATGGCTACACCTTC. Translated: CASSEGTGDYGYTF.

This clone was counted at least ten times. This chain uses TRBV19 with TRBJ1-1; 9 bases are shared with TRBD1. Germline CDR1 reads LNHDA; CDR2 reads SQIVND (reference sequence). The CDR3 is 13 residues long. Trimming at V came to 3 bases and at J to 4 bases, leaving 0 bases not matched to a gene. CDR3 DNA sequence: TGTGCCAGTAGTATGACAGGGGGCACTGAAGCTTTCTTT. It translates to CASSMTGGTEAFF.

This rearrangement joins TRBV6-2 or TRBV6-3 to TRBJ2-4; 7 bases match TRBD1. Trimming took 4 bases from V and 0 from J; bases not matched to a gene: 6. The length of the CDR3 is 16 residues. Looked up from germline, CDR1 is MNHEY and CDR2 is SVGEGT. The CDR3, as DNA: TGTGCCAGCAGTTCAGGACAGGTCATAGCCAAAAACATTCAGTACTTC. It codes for CASSSGQVIAKNIQYF.

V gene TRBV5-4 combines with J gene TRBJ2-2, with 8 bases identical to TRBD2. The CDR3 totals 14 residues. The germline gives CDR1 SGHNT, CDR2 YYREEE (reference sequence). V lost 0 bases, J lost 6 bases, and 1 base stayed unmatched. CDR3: CASSLGLASGELFF. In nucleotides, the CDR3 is TGTGCCAGCAGCTTGGGACTAGCGTCCGGGGAGCTGTTTTTT.

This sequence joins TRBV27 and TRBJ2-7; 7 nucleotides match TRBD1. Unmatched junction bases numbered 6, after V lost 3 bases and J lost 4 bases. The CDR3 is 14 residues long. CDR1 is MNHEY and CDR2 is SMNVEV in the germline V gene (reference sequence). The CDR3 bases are TGTGCCAGCAGTTTGTCAGGGGGTCTGTACGAGCAGTACTTC. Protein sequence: CASSLSGGLYEQYF.

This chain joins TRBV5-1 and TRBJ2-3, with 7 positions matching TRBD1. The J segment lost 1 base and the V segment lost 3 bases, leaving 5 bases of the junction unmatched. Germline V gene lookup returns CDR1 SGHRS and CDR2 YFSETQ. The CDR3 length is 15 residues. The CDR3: CASSSLTGGTDTQYF. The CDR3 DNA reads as TGCGCCAGCAGCTCATTAACAGGGGGCACAGATACGCAGTATTTT.

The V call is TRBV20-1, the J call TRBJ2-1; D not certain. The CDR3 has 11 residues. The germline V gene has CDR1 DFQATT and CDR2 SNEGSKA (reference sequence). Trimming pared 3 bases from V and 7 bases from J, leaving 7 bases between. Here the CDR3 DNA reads TGCAGTGCTAGGTCCGTTAATGAGCAGTTCTTC. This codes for CSARSVNEQFF.

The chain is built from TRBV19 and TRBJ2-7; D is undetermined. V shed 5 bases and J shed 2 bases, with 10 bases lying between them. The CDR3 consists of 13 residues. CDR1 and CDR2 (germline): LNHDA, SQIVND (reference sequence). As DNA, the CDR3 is TGTGCCAGTAGTCATGGGTTAACCTACGAGCAGTACTTC. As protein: CASSHGLTYEQYF.

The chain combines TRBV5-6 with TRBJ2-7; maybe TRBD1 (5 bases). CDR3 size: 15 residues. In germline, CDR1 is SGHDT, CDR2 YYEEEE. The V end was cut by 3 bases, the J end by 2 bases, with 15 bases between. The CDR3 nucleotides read TGTGCCAGCAGCTCGCGTAGGGGATTGGCCTACGAGCAGTACTTC. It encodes CASSSRRGLAYEQYF.

The CDR3, as DNA: TGTGCCACCAGTGATAGGGACAGGGGAAACTATGGCTACACCTTC. It is translated as CATSDRDRGNYGYTF. This chain links TRBV24-1 with TRBJ1-2; TRBD1 matches 10 bases. The junction had 2 bases not matched to a gene; V was cut back by 3 bases and J by 2 bases. The CDR3 extends over 15 amino acids. Germline assignment: CDR1 KGHDR and CDR2 SFDVKD.

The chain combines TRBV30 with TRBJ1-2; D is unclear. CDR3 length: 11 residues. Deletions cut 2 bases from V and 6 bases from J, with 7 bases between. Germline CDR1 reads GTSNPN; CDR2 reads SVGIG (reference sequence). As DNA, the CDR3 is TGTGCCTGGAGTTTTTCCCATGGCTACACCTTC. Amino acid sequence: CAWSFSHGYTF.

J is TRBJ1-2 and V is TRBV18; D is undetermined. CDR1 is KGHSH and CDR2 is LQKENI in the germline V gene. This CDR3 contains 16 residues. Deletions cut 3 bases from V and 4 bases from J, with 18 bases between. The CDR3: CASSPSRTQESYGYTF. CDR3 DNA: TGTGCCAGCTCACCCTCCCGGACTCAGGAAAGCTATGGCTACACCTTC. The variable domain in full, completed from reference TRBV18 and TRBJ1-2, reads NAGVMQNPRHLVRRRGQEARLRCSPMKGHSHVYWYRQLPEEGLKFMVYLQKENIIDESGMPKERFSAEFPKEGPSILRIQQVVRGDSAAYFCASSPSRTQESYGYTFGSGTRLTVV.

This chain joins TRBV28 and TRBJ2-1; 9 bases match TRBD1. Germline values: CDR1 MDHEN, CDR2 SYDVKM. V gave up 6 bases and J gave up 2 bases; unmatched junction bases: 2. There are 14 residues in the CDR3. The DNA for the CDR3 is TGTGCCAGCAGGACAGGGGGTACCTACAATGAGCAGTTCTTC. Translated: CASRTGGTYNEQFF. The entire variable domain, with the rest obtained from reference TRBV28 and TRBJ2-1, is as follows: DVKVTQSSRYLVKRTGEKVFLECVQDMDHENMFWYRQDPGLGLRLIYFSYDVKMKEKGDIPEGYSVSREKKERFSLILESASTNQTSMYLCASRTGGTYNEQFFGPGTRLTVL.

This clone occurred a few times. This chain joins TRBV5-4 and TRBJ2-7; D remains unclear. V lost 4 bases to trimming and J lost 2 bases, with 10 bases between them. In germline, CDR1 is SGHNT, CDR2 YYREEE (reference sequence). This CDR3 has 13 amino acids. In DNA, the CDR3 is TGTGCCAGCAGCCCAATGGGCGCCTACGAGCAGTACTTC. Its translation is CASSPMGAYEQYF.

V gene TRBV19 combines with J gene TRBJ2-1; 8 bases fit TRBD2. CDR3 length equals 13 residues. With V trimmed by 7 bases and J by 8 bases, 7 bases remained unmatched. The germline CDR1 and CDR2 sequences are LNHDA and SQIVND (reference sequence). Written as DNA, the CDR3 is TGTGCCAGTACCACCCGGGGGGGAGATGAGCAGTTCTTC. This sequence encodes CASTTRGGDEQFF.

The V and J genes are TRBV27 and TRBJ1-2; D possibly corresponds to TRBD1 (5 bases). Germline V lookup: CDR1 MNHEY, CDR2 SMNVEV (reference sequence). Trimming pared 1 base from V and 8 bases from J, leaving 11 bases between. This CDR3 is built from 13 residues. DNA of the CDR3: TGTGCCAGCAGTTTATTCCGGGACGTCGGCTACACCTTC. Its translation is CASSLFRDVGYTF.

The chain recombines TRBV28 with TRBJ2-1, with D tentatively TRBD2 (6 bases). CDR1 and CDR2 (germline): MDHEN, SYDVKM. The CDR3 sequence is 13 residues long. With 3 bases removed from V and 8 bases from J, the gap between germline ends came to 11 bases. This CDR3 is CASSFTSPYEQFF. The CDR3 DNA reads TGTGCCAGCAGTTTTACTAGCCCGTATGAGCAGTTCTTC.

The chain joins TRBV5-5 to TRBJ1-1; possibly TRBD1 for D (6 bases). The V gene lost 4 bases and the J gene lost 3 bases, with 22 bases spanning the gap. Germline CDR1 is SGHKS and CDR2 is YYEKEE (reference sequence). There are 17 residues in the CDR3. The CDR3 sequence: CASSPTSGQPSDTEAFF. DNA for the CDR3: TGTGCCAGCAGCCCGACATCAGGACAGCCGAGTGACACTGAAGCTTTCTTT.

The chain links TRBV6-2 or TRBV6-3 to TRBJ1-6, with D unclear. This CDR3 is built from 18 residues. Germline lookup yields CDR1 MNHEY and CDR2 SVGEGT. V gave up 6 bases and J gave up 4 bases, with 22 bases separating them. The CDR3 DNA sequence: TGTGCCAGCAGCGCCACCGGGAGCCGAAGCGGGTATAATTCACCCCTCCACTTT. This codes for CASSATGSRSGYNSPLHF.

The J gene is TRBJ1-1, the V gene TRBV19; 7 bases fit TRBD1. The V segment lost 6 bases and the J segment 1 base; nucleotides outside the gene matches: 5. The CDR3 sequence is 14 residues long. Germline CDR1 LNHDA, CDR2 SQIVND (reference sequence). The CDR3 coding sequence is TGTGCCAGTAGCCTAAGGACAGGGAACACTGAAGCTTTCTTT. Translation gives CASSLRTGNTEAFF.

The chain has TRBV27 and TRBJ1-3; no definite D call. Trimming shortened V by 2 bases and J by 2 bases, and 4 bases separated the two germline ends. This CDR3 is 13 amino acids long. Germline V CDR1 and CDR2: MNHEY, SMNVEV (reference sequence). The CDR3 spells CASSLGAGNTIYF. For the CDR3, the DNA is TGTGCCAGCAGTTTAGGGGCTGGAAACACCATATATTTT.

In DNA form, the CDR3 reads TGTGCCAGCAGTTTATTGGCTAGCGGGATATTGTACGAGCAGTACTTC. Encoded protein: CASSLLASGILYEQYF. V and J are TRBV28 and TRBJ2-7, with 9 bases matching TRBD2. The CDR3 is 16 residues long. Germline values: CDR1 MDHEN, CDR2 SYDVKM. V lost 1 base to trimming and J lost 4 bases; unmatched junction nucleotides: 8.